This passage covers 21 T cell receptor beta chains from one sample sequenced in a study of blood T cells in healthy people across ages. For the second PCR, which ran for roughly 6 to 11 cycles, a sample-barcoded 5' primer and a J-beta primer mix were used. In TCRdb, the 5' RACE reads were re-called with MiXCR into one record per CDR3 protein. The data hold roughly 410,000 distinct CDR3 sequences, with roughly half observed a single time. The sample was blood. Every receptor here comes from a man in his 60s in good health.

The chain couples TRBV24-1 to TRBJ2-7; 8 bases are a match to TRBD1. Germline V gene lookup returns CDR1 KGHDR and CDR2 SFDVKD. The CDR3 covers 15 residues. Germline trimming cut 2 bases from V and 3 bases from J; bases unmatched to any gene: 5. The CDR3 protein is CATSDSWGQDYEQYF. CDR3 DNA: TGTGCCACCAGTGATTCCTGGGGACAGGACTACGAGCAGTACTTC.

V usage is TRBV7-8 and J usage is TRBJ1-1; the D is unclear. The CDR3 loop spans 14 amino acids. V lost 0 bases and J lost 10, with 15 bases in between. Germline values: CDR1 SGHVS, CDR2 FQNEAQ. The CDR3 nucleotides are TGTGCCAGCAGCTTAGCGGACGGACCTTCAGGAGCTTTCTTT. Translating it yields CASSLADGPSGAFF.

The CDR3 coding sequence is TGTGCCAGCAGCCAAGAGGGGATAGTGGATGAGCAGTTCTTC. Translating it yields CASSQEGIVDEQFF. The V and J genes are TRBV4-2 and TRBJ2-1; no clear D. Germline CDR1 and CDR2: LGHNA and YNFKEQ. The CDR3 loop spans 14 amino acids. Trimming took 0 bases from V and 8 from J, leaving 11 bases between them.

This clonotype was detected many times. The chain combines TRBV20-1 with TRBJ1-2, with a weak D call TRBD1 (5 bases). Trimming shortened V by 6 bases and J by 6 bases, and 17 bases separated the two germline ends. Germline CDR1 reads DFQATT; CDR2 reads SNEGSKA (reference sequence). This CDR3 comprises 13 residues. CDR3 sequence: CSATSGRGNGYTF. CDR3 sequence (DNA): TGCAGTGCCACCTCCGGGAGGGGCAATGGCTACACCTTC.

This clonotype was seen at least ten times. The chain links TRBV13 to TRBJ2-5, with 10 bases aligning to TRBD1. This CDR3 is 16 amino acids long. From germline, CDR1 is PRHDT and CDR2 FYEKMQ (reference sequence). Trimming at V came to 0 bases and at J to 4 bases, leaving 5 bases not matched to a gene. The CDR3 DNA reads TGTGCCAGCAGCTTAGGTCCCGGGACAGGGGCAGAGACCCAGTACTTC. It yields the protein CASSLGPGTGAETQYF.

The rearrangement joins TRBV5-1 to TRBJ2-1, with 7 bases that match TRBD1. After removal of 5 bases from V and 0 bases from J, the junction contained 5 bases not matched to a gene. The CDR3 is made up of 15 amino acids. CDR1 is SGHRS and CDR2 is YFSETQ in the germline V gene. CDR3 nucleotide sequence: TGCGCCAGCAGTTGGGACAGTAGCTCCTACAATGAGCAGTTCTTC. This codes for CASSWDSSSYNEQFF.

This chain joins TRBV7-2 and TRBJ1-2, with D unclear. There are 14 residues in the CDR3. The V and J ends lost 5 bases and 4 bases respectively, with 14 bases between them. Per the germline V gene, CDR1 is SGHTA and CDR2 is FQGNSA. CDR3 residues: CASSPLRSGYGYTF. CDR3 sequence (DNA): TGTGCCAGCAGCCCGTTAAGAAGTGGCTATGGCTACACCTTC.

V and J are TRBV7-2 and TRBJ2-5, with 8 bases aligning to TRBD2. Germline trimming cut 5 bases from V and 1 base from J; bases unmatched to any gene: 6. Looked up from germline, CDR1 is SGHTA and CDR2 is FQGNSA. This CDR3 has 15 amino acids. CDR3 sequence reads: CASSIVSGGQETQYF. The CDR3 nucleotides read TGTGCCAGCAGCATCGTCAGCGGGGGCCAAGAGACCCAGTACTTC.

The CDR3 reads CAISRATGLETQYF. The CDR3 nucleotides read TGTGCCATCAGCCGGGCTACAGGGTTGGAGACCCAGTACTTC. The chain joins TRBV10-3 to TRBJ2-5; tentative D call: TRBD1 (6 bases). Germline V gene sequence: CDR1 ENHRY, CDR2 SYGVKD. The germline V and J ends were trimmed by 6 bases and 5 bases, with 16 bases remaining between them. The CDR3 runs to 14 residues.

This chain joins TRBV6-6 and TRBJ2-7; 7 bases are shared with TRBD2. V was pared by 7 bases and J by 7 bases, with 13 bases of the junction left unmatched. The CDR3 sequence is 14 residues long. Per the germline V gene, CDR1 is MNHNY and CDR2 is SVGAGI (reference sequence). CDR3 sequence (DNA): TGTGCCAGCATCCTCAGCGGGGCGGGTGAGGAGCAGTACTTC. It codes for CASILSGAGEEQYF.

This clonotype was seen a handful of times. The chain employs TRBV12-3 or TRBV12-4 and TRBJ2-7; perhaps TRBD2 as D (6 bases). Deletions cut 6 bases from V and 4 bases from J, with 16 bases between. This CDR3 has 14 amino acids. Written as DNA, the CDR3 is TGTGCCAGCAGCCAGACGGGACTCGATTACGAGCAGTACTTC. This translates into CASSQTGLDYEQYF.

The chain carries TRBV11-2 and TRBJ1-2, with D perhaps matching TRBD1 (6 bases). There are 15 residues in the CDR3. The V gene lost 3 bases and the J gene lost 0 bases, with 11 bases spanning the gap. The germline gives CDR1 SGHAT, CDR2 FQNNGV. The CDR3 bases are TGTGCCAGCAGCTTTGGACAGCACCCTAACTATGGCTACACCTTC. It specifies CASSFGQHPNYGYTF.

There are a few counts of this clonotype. The CDR3 region has the DNA TGTGCCAGCAGTCCCGGGACAGGCAGTTCACCCCTCCACTTT. Translated, it gives CASSPGTGSSPLHF. The rearrangement uses TRBV6-2 or TRBV6-3 and TRBJ1-6; 8 bases fit TRBD1. CDR3 length: 14 amino acids. Germline V lookup: CDR1 MNHEY, CDR2 SVGEGT. V trimming: 5 bases; J trimming: 9 bases; junction bases outside the gene matches: 6.

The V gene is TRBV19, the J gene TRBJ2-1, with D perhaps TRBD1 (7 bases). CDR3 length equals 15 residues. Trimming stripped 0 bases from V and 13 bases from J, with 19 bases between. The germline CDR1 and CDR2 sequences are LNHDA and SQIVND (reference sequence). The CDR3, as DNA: TGTGCCAGTAGTATAGATGTTTGGCGGGAAGGGGGCCAGTTCTTC. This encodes CASSIDVWREGGQFF.

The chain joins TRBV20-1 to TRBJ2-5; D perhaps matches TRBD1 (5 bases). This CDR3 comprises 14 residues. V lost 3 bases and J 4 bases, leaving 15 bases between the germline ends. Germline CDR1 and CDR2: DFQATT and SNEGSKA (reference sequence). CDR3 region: CSASPQRGGETQYF. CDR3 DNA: TGCAGTGCTAGCCCCCAAAGGGGTGGAGAGACCCAGTACTTC.

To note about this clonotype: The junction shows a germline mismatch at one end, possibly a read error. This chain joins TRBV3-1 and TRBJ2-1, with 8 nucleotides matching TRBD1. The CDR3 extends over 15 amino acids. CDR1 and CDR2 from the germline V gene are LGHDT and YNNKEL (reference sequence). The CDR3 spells CASRQGGQDYNEQFF. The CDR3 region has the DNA TGTGCCAGCAGGCAAGGGGGACAGGACTACAATGAGCAGTTCTTC.

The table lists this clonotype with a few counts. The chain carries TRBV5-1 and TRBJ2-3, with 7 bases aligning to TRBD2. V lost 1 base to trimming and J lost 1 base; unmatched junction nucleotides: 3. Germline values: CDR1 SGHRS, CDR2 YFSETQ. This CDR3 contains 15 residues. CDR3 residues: CASSLSGVGTDTQYF. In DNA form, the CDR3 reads TGCGCCAGCAGCTTGAGCGGGGTCGGCACAGATACGCAGTATTTT.

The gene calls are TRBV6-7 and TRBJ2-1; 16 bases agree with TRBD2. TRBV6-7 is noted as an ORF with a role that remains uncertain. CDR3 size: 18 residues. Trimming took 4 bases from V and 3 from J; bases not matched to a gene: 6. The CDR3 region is CASSFGTSGRALYNEQFF. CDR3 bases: TGTGCCAGCAGTTTCGGGACTAGCGGGAGGGCCCTCTACAATGAGCAGTTCTTC.

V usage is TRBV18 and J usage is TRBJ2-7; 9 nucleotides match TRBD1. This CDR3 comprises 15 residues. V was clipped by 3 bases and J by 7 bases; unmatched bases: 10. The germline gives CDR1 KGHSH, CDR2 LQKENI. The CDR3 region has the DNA TGTGCCAGCTCACCCACAGGGGGCGCCTCCGGGGAGCAGTACTTC. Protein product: CASSPTGGASGEQYF.

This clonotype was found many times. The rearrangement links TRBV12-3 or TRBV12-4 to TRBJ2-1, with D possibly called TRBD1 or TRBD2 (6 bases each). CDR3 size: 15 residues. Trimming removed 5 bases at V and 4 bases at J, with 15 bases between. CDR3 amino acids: CASSPLRGAYNEQFF. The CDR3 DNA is TGTGCCAGCAGTCCCCTTAGGGGGGCATACAATGAGCAGTTCTTC.

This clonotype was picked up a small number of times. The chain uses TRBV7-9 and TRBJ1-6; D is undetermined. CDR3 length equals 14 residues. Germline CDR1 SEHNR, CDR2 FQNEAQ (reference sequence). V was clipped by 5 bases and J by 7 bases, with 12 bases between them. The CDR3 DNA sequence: TGTGCCAGCAGCGTCGACACGGGGAATTCACCCCTCCACTTT. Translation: CASSVDTGNSPLHF.